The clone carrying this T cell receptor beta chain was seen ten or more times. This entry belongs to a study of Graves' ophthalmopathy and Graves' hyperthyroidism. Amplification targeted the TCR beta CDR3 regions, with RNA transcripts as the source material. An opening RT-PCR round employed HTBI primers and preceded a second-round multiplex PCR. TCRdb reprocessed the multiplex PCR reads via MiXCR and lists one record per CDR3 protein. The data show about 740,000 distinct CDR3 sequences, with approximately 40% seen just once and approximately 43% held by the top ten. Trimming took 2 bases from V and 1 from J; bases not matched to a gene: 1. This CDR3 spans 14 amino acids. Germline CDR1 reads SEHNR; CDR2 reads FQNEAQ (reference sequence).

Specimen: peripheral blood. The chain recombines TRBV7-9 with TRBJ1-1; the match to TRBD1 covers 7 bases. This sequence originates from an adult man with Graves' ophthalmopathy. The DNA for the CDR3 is TGTGCCAGCAGCTTACAGGGGGAGAACACTGAAGCTTTCTTT. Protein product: CASSLQGENTEAFF.